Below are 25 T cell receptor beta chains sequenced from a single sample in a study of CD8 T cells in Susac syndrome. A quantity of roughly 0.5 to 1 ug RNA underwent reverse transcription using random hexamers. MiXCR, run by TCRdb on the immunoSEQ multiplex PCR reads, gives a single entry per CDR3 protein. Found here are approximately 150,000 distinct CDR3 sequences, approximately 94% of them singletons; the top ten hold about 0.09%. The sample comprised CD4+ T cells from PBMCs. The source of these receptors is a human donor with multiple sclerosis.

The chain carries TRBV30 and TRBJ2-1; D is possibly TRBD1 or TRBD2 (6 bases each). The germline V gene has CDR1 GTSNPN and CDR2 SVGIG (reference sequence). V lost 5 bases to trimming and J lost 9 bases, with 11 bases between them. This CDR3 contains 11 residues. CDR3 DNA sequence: TGTGCCTGGGCCGGAGGGGGTGAGCAGTTCTTC. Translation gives CAWAGGGEQFF.

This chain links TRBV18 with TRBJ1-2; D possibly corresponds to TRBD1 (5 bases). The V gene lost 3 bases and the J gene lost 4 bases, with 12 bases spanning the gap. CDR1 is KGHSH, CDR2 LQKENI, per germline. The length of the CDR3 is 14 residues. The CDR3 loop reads CASSPSTEPYGYTF. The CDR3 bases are TGTGCCAGCTCACCGTCGACAGAACCCTATGGCTACACCTTC.

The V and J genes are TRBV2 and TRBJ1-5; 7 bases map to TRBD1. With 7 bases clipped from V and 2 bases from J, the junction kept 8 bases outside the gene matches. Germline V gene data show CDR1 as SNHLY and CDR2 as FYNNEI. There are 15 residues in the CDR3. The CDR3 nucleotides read TGTGCCAGCACGCGACAGGGTGAGGGCAATCAGCCCCAGCATTTT. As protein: CASTRQGEGNQPQHF.

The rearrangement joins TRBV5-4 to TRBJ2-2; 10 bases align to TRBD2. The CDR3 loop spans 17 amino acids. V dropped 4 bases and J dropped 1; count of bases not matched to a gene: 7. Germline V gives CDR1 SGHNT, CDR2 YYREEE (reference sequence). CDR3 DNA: TGTGCCAGCAGCCGTTCGACTAGCGGGTTGAACACCGGGGAGCTGTTTTTT. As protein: CASSRSTSGLNTGELFF. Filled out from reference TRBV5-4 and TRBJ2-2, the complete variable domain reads ETGVTQSPTHLIKTRGQQVTLRCSSQSGHNTVSWYQQALGQGPQFIFQYYREEENGRGNFPPRFSGLQFPNYSSELNVNALELDDSALYLCASSRSTSGLNTGELFFGEGSRLTVL.

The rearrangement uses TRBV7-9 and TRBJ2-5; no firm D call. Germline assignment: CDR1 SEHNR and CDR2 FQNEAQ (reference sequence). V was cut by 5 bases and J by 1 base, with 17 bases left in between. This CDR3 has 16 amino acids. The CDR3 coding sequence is TGTGCCAGCAGCGCTAGAGGACGGACCGTCCAAGAGACCCAGTACTTC. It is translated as CASSARGRTVQETQYF.

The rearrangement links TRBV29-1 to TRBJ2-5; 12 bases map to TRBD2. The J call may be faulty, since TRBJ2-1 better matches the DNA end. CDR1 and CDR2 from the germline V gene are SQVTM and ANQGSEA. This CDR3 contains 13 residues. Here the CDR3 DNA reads TGCAGCGTTGCGCCTAGCGGGAGGGCCACCCAGTTCTTC. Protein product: CSVAPSGRATQFF.

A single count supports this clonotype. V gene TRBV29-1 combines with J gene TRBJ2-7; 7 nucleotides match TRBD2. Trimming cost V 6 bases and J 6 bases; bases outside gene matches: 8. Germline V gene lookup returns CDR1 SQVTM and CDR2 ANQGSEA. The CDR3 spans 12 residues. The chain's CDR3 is CSVHMWGGEQYF. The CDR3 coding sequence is TGCAGCGTCCATATGTGGGGGGGCGAGCAGTACTTC.

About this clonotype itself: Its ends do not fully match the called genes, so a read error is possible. In nucleotides, the CDR3 is TGCAGCGTTAAAGACAGGGGGCTGTCAGAGACCCAGTACTTC. Residues: CSVKDRGLSETQYF. The V gene is TRBV29-1, the J gene TRBJ2-5, with 10 bases that match TRBD1. Looked up from germline, CDR1 is SQVTM and CDR2 is ANQGSEA. This CDR3 has 14 amino acids.

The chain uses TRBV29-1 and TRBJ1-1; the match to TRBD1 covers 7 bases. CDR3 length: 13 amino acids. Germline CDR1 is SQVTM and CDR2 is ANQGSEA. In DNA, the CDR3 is TGCAGGTTAGGGGGCGGACTGGACACTGAAGCTTTCTTT. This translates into CRLGGGLDTEAFF.

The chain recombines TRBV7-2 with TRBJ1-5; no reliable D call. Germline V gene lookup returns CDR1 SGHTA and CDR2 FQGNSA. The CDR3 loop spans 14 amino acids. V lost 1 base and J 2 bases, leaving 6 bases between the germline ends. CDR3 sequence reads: CASSLGTRNQPQHF. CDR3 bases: TGTGCCAGCAGCTTAGGCACCCGCAATCAGCCCCAGCATTTT.

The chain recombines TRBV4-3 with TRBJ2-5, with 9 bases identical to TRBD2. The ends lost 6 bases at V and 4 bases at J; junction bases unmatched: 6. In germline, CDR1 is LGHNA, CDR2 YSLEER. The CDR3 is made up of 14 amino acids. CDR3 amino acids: CASSPGLAIETQYF. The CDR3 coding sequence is TGCGCCAGCAGTCCCGGACTAGCGATAGAGACCCAGTACTTC.

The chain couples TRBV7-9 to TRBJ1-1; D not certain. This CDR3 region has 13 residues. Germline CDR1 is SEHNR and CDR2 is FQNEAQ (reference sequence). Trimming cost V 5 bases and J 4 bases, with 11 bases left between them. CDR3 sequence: CASSPEVGTEAFF. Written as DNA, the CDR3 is TGTGCCAGCAGCCCCGAGGTCGGCACTGAAGCTTTCTTT.

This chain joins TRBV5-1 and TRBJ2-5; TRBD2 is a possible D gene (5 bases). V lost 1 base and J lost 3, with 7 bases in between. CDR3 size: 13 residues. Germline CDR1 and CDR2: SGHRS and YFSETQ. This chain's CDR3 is CASSLTREETQYF. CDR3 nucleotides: TGCGCCAGCAGCTTGACGCGGGAAGAGACCCAGTACTTC. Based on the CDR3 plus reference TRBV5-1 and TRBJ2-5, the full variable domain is KAGVTQTPRYLIKTRGQQVTLSCSPISGHRSVSWYQQTPGQGLQFLFEYFSETQRNKGNFPGRFSGRQFSNSRSEMNVSTLELGDSALYLCASSLTREETQYFGPGTRLLVL.

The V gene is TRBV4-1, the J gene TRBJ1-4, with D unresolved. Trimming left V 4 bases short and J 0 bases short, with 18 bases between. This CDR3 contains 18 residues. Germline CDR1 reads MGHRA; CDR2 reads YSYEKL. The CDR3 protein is CASSRLLAYGATNEKLFF. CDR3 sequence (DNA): TGCGCCAGCAGCCGCCTTCTGGCCTATGGTGCAACTAATGAAAAACTGTTTTTT.

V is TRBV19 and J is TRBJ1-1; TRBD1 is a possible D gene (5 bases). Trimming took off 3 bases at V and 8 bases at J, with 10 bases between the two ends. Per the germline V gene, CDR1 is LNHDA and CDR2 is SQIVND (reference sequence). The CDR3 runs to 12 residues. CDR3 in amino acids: CASSMKGREAFF. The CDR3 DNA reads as TGTGCCAGTAGTATGAAGGGACGGGAAGCTTTCTTT.

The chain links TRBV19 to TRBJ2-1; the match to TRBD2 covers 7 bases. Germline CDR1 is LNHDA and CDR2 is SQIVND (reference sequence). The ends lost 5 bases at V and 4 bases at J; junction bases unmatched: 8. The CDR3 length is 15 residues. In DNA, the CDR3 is TGTGCCAGTAGTCCAGAGCGGGGCCCTTACAATGAGCAGTTCTTC. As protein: CASSPERGPYNEQFF.

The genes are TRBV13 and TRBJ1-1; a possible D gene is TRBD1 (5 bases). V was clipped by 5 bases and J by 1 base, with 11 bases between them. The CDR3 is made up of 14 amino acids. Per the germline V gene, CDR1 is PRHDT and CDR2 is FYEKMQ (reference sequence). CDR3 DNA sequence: TGTGCCAGCAGCCCGGGGGACGGGAACACTGAAGCTTTCTTT. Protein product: CASSPGDGNTEAFF.

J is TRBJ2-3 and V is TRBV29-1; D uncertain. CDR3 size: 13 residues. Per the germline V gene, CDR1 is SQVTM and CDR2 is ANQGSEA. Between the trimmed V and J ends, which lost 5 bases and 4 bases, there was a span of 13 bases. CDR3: CSVKGIGADTQYF. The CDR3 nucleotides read TGCAGCGTTAAAGGGATAGGCGCAGATACGCAGTATTTT.

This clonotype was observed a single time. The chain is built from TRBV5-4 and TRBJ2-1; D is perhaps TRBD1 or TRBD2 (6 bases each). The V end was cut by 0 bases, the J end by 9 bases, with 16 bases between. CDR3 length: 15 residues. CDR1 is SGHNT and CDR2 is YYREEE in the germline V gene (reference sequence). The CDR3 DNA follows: TGTGCCAGCAGCTTGGCGAGGGGGGTCTTGGGTGAGCAGTTCTTC. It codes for CASSLARGVLGEQFF.

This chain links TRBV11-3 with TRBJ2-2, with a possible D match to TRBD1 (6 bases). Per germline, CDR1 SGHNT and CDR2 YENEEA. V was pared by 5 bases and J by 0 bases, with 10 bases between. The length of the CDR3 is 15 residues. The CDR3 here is CASSPGQTNTGELFF. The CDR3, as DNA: TGTGCCAGCAGCCCCGGACAGACGAACACCGGGGAGCTGTTTTTT.

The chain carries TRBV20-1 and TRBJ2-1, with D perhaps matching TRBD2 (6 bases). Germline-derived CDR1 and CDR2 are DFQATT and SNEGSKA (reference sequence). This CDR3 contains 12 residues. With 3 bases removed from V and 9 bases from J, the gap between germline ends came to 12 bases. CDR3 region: CSASRRDTEQFF. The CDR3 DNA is TGCAGTGCTAGTCGGAGGGATACTGAGCAGTTCTTC.

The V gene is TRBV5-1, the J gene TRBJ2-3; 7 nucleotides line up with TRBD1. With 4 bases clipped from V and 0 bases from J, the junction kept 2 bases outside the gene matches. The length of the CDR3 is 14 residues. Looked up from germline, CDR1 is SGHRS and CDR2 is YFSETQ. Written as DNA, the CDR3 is TGCGCCAGCAGCAAGACAGGGAGCACAGATACGCAGTATTTT. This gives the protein CASSKTGSTDTQYF.

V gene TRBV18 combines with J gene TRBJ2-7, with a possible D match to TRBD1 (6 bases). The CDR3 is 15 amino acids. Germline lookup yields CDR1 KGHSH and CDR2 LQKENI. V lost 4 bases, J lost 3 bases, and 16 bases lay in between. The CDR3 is CASSRPGTPDYEQYF. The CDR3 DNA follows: TGTGCCAGCTCACGGCCCGGGACACCCGACTACGAGCAGTACTTC.

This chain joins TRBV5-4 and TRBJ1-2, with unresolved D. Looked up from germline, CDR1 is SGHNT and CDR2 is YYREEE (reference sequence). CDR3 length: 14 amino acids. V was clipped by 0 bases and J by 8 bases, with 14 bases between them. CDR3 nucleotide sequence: TGTGCCAGCAGCTTGGTTGTCGAGATGGGGGGCTACACCTTC. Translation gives CASSLVVEMGGYTF.

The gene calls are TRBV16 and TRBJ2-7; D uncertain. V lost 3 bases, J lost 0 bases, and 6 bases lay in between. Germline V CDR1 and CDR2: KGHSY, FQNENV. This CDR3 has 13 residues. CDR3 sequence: CASSHHNSYEQYF. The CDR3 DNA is TGTGCCAGCAGCCATCACAACTCCTACGAGCAGTACTTC.